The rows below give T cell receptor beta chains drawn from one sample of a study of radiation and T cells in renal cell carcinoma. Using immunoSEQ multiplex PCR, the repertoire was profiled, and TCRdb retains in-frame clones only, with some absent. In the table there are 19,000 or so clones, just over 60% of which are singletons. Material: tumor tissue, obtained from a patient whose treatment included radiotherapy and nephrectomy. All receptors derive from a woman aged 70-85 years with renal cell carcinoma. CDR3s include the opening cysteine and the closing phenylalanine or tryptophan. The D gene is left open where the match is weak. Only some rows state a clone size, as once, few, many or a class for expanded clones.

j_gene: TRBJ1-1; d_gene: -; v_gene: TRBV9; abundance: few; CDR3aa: CASSAGVRDTEAFF; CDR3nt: TGTGCCAGCAGCGCAGGGGTAAGAGACACTGAAGCTTTCTTT
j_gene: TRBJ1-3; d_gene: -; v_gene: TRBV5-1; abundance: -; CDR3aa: CASSPGNTIYF; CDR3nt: TGCGCCAGCAGCCCTGGAAACACCATATATTTT
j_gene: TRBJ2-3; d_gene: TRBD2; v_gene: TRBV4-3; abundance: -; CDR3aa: CASSPGGSGTDTQYF; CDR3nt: TGCGCCAGCAGCCCGGGGGGGTCGGGCACAGATACGCAGTATTTT
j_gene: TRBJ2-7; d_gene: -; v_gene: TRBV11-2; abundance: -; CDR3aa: CASRAQRVPYEQYF; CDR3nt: TGTGCCAGCAGGGCACAGAGGGTGCCCTACGAGCAGTACTTC
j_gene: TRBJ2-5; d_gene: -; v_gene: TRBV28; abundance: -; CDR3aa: CASSPSGTLETQYF; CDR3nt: TGTGCCAGCAGTCCTTCCGGGACATTAGAGACCCAGTACTTC
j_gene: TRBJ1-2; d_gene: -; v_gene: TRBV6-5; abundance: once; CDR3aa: CASSRQGRRGEGYTF; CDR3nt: TGTGCCAGCAGTCGGCAGGGAAGGCGGGGAGAAGGCTACACCTTC
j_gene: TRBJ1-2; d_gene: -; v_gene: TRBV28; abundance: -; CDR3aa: CASRYHRVGGYTF; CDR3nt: TGTGCCAGCAGGTATCACAGGGTCGGCGGCTACACCTTC
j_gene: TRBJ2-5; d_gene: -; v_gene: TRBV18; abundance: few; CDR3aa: CASSEPHGGTEETQYF; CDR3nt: TGTGCCAGCTCAGAACCGCATGGCGGGACTGAAGAGACCCAGTACTTC
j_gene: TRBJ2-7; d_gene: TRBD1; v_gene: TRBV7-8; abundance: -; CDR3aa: CASSLRQGPSNEQYF; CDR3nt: TGTGCCAGCAGCCTTCGACAGGGACCCAGTAACGAGCAGTACTTC
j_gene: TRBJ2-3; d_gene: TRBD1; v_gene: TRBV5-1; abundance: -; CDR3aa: CASSYLRDRGSTDTQYF; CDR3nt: TGCGCCAGCAGCTACCTCCGGGACAGGGGAAGCACAGATACGCAGTATTTT
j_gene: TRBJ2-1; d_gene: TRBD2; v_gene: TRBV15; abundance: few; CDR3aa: CATSRGLISYNEQFF; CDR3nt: TGTGCCACCAGCAGGGGACTAATCTCCTACAATGAGCAGTTCTTC
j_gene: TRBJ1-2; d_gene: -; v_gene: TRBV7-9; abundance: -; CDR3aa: CASSSIRGAITYGYTF; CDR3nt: TGTGCCAGCAGCTCCATTCGCGGGGCGATTACCTATGGCTACACCTTC
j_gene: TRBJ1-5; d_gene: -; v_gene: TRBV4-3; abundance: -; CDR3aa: CASSQDIQGDQPQHF; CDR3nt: TGCGCCAGCAGCCAAGATATACAGGGAGATCAGCCCCAGCATTTT
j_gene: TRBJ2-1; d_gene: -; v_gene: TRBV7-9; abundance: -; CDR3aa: CASSSTRSSYNEQFF; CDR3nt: TGTGCCAGCAGCTCGACTAGGAGCTCCTACAATGAGCAGTTCTTC
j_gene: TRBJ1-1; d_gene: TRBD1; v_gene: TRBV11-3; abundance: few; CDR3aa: CASSLGQGTEAFF; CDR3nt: TGTGCCAGCAGCTTAGGACAGGGGACTGAAGCTTTCTTT
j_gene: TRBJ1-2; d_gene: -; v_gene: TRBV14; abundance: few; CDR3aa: CASSQSRHYGYTF; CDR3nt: TGTGCCAGCAGCCAAAGCAGGCACTATGGCTACACCTTC
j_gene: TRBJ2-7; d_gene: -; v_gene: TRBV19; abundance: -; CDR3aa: CATRRQFHSYEQYF; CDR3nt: TGTGCCACCAGAAGACAGTTCCACTCCTACGAGCAGTACTTC
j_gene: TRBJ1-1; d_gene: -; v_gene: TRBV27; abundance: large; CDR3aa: CASSLIGEADTEAFF; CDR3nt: TGTGCCAGCAGTTTAATCGGGGAGGCGGACACTGAAGCTTTCTTT
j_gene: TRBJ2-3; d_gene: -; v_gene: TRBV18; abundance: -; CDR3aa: CASSSNRRTSTDTQYF; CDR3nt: TGTGCCAGCTCGTCCAACAGGCGTACTAGCACAGATACGCAGTATTTT
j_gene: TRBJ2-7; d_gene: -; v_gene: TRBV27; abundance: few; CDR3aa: CASSLRGSEQYF; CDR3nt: TGTGCCAGCAGTTTAAGGGGGTCCGAGCAGTACTTC
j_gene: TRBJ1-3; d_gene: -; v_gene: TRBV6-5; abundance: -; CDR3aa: CASSFQGTGNTIYF; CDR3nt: TGTGCCAGCAGTTTCCAGGGGACTGGAAACACCATATATTTT
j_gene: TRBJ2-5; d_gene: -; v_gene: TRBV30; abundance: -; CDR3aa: CAWSVLSRETQYF; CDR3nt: TGTGCCTGGAGTGTACTGAGTCGGGAGACCCAGTACTTC
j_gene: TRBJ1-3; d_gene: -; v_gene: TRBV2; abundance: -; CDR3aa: CASSDDAAKKGNTIYF; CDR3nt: TGTGCCAGCAGTGATGACGCGGCCAAGAAGGGAAACACCATATATTTT
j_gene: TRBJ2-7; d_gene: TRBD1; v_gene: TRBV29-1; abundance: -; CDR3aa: CSVNKGQGYEQYF; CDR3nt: TGCAGCGTTAACAAGGGACAGGGTTACGAGCAGTACTTC
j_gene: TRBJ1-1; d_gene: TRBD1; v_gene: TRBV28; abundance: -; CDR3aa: CALEQGVGTEAFF; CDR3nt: TGTGCCTTAGAACAGGGGGTAGGGACTGAAGCTTTCTTT
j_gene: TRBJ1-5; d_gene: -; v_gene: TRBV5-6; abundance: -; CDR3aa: CASSSDSSSNQPQHF; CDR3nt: TGTGCCAGCAGCTCGGACAGCTCTAGCAATCAGCCCCAGCATTTT
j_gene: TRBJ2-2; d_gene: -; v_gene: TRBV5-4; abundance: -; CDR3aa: CASSLRRQGTFLDTGELFF; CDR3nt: TGTGCCAGCAGCTTGAGGCGGCAGGGGACCTTCTTGGACACCGGGGAGCTGTTTTTT
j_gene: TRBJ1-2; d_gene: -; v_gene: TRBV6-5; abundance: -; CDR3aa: CASSFTGNSNYGYTF; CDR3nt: TGTGCCAGCAGTTTCACAGGGAACTCTAACTATGGCTACACCTTC
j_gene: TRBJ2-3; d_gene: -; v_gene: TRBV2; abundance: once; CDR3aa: CASSEAQITDTQYF; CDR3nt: TGTGCCAGCAGTGAAGCGCAGATAACAGATACGCAGTATTTT
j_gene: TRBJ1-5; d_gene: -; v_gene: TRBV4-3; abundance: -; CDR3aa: CASSQDFTGYQPQHF; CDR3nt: TGCGCCAGCAGCCAAGATTTCACAGGGTATCAGCCCCAGCATTTT
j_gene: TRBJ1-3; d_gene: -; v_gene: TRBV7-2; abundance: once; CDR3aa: CASSLAVAAGNTIYF; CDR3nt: TGTGCCAGCAGCTTAGCCGTGGCGGCTGGAAACACCATATATTTT
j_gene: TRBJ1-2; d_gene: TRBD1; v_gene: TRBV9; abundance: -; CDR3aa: CASSGTGANYGYTF; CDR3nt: TGTGCCAGCAGCGGGACAGGAGCTAACTATGGCTACACCTTC
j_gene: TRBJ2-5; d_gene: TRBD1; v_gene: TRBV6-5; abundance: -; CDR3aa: CASRPGQGIQETQYF; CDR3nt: TGTGCCAGCAGACCGGGACAGGGGATCCAAGAGACCCAGTACTTC
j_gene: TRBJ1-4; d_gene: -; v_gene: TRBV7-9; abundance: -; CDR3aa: CASSPWRRSNEKLFF; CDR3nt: TGTGCCAGCAGCCCGTGGCGGCGAAGTAATGAAAAACTGTTTTTT
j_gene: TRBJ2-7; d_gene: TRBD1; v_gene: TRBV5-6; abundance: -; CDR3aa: CASSLQGVYEQYF; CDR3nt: TGTGCCAGCAGCTTGCAGGGGGTCTACGAGCAGTACTTC
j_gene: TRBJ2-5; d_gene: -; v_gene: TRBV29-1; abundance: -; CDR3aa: CSVSPVKGDGKETQYF; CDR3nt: TGCAGCGTCTCGCCCGTCAAGGGAGATGGGAAGGAGACCCAGTACTTC
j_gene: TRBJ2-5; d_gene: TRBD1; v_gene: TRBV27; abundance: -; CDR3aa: CASSFLPQAGGVETQYF; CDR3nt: TGTGCCAGCAGTTTCCTTCCCCAGGCAGGGGGCGTTGAGACCCAGTACTTC
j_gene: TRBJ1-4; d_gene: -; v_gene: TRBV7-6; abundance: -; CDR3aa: CASSPRETPNEKLFF; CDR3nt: TGTGCCAGCAGCCCCCGGGAAACCCCTAATGAAAAACTGTTTTTT
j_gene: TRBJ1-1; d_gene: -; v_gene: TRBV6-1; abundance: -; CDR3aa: CASSVDGAAEAFF; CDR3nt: TGTGCCAGCAGTGTAGACGGCGCTGCTGAAGCTTTCTTT
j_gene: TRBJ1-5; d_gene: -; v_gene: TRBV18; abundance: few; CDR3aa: CASSPLQGWPQHF; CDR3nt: TGTGCCAGCTCACCTTTACAGGGCTGGCCCCAGCATTTT
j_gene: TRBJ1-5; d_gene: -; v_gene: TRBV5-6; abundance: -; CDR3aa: CASSLDSNQPQHF; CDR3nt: TGTGCCAGCAGCTTGGACAGCAATCAGCCCCAGCATTTT
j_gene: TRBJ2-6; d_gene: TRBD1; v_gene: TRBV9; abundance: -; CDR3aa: CASSVAGRGTGANVLTF; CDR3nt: TGTGCCAGCAGCGTAGCTGGCAGGGGGACCGGGGCCAACGTCCTGACTTTC
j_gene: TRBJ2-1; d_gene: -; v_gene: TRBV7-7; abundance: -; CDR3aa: CASSPMGASYNEQFF; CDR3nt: TGTGCTAGCAGCCCCATGGGGGCCTCGTACAATGAGCAGTTCTTC
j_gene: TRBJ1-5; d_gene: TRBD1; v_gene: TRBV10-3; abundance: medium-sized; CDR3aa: CATGQASQPQHF; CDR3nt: TGTGCCACGGGACAGGCTAGCCAGCCCCAGCATTTT
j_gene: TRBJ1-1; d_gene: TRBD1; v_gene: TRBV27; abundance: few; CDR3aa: CASSSTGMGITEAFF; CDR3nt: TGTGCCAGCAGTTCGACAGGGATGGGAATCACTGAAGCTTTCTTT
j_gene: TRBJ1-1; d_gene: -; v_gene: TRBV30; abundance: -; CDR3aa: CAWRPGTVNTEAFF; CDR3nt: TGTGCCTGGAGGCCCGGGACGGTGAACACTGAAGCTTTCTTT
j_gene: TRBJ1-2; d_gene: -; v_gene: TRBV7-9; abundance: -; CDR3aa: CASSLAGKPYGYTF; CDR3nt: TGTGCCAGCAGCTTAGCCGGGAAACCCTATGGCTACACCTTC
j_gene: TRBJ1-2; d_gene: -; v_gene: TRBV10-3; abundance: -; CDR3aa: CAISESTNYGYTF; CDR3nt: TGTGCCATCAGTGAGTCGACTAACTATGGCTACACCTTC
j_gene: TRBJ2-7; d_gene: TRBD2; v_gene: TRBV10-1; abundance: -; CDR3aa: CASLTSGVSSYEQYF; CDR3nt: TGCGCCAGTTTGACTAGCGGGGTGAGCTCCTACGAGCAGTACTTC
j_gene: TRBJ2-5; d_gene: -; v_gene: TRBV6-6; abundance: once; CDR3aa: CASSYDFLGETQYF; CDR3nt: TGTGCCAGCAGTTACGACTTCCTGGGGGAGACCCAGTACTTC
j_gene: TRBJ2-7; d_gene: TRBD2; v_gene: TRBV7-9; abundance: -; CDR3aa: CASSSTLAGGIHEQYF; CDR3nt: TGTGCCAGCAGCTCCACCCTAGCGGGGGGTATCCACGAGCAGTACTTC
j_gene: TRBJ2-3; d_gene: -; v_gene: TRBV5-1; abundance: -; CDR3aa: CAVPVTQYF; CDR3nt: TGCGCTGTCCCGGTTACGCAGTATTTT